This passage covers 21 T cell receptor beta chains from one sample sequenced in a study of CD8 T cells in Susac syndrome (dated by TCRdb to the late 2010s). Library prep was done by the immunoSEQ multiplex PCR assay. RNA was extracted using the RNeasy kit, and roughly 0.45 to 1 microgram was reverse transcribed with random hexamers. TCRdb redid the processing of the public reads, applying fastp at Q25 and MiXCR, and retained in-frame beta chains. Every CDR3 protein is listed once, alongside the most common genes and DNA of its rows. This sample comprises around 170,000 distinct CDR3 sequences, roughly 95% of them detected only once. 0.098% of the sample belongs to the ten largest clones. The specimen was CD4+ T cells from PBMCs. These receptors all come from a human donor with Susac syndrome.

The chain links TRBV30 to TRBJ2-3, with 8 bases lining up with TRBD2. J gave up 5 bases and V 0 bases, and 4 bases lay outside the gene matches. This CDR3 spans 14 amino acids. Germline V gene lookup returns CDR1 GTSNPN and CDR2 SVGIG (reference sequence). The CDR3 DNA reads TGTGCCTGGAGTGTACGGGGGGGCGGAGATACGCAGTATTTT. As protein: CAWSVRGGGDTQYF.

The chain links TRBV15 to TRBJ1-2; 7 nucleotides line up with TRBD1. Trimming removed 3 bases from V and 4 bases from J; junction bases left unmatched: 8. The length of the CDR3 is 15 residues. Germline V lookup: CDR1 LNHNV, CDR2 YYDKDF (reference sequence). The CDR3 loop reads CATSSTGAAGYGYTF. The CDR3 region has the DNA TGTGCCACCAGCAGTACAGGGGCCGCCGGCTATGGCTACACCTTC.

This chain connects TRBV20-1 to TRBJ1-1; D is ambiguous. This CDR3 region has 10 residues. The germline CDR1 and CDR2 sequences are DFQATT and SNEGSKA (reference sequence). Trimming removed 3 bases from V and 7 bases from J, with 6 bases in between. The CDR3 DNA is TGCAGTGCTAGCCAGATTGAAGCTTTCTTT. Protein: CSASQIEAFF.

The V and J genes are TRBV20-1 and TRBJ2-1; 8 bases align to TRBD1. Germline assignment: CDR1 DFQATT and CDR2 SNEGSKA (reference sequence). The CDR3 covers 16 residues. Trimming at V came to 1 base and at J to 3 bases, leaving 8 bases not matched to a gene. CDR3 residues: CSARVPDRDNYNEQFF. The CDR3 nucleotides are TGCAGTGCTAGAGTCCCGGACAGGGATAACTACAATGAGCAGTTCTTC.

The gene calls are TRBV2 and TRBJ2-1, with 12 bases aligning to TRBD2. V lost 6 bases, J lost 8 bases, and 8 bases stayed unmatched. This CDR3 is 15 amino acids long. Per the germline V gene, CDR1 is SNHLY and CDR2 is FYNNEI. CDR3 amino acids: CASRPGTSGYYEQFF. The CDR3 DNA reads TGTGCCAGCAGGCCGGGGACTAGCGGGTACTATGAGCAGTTCTTC. The full variable domain, with the rest looked up from reference TRBV2 and TRBJ2-1, is EPEVTQTPSHQVTQMGQEVILRCVPISNHLYFYWYRQILGQKVEFLVSFYNNEISEKSEIFDDQFSVERPDGSNFTLKIRSTKLEDSAMYFCASRPGTSGYYEQFFGPGTRLTVL.

The rearrangement links TRBV6-6 to TRBJ2-5, with D perhaps being TRBD1 or TRBD2 (6 bases each). CDR3 size: 14 residues. Trimming pared 9 bases from V and 2 bases from J, leaving 16 bases between. The germline CDR1 and CDR2 sequences are MNHNY and SVGAGI (reference sequence). The CDR3 coding sequence is TGTGCCAGTCGTAAGGGGGACTTTCAAGAGACCCAGTACTTC. This sequence encodes CASRKGDFQETQYF.

This chain joins TRBV19 and TRBJ1-2, with 7 bases fitting TRBD1. The CDR3 has 15 amino acids. CDR1 and CDR2 from the germline V gene are LNHDA and SQIVND (reference sequence). Germline trimming cut 4 bases from V and 0 bases from J; bases unmatched to any gene: 5. The CDR3 DNA reads TGTGCCAGTAGTACAACAGGGGCCCCTAACTATGGCTACACCTTC. Protein product: CASSTTGAPNYGYTF.

On this clonotype: A junction boundary mismatches the germline segment, possibly from a read error. V gene TRBV12-3 or TRBV12-4 combines with J gene TRBJ2-7, with 10 bases matching TRBD2. The CDR3 loop spans 15 amino acids. The CDR3 reads CASRSQRGGSHEQYF. The DNA of the CDR3 is TGTGCCAGCAGGTCTCAGCGGGGGGGCTCCCACGAGCAGTACTTC.

The chain employs TRBV30 and TRBJ2-4, with 11 bases matching TRBD2. This CDR3 spans 16 amino acids. The V gene's germline CDR1 is GTSNPN and CDR2 SVGIG (reference sequence). The V gene end was trimmed by 0 bases and the J gene end by 1 base; junction bases not matched to a gene: 2. The CDR3 loop reads CAWSVASGGAKNIQYF. CDR3 nucleotide sequence: TGTGCCTGGAGTGTAGCTAGCGGGGGGGCCAAAAACATTCAGTACTTC.

The rearrangement links TRBV3-1 to TRBJ1-2; TRBD1 might be the D (5 bases). This CDR3 spans 14 amino acids. The ends were cut back, 5 bases at V and 8 bases at J, with 18 bases in the middle. The V gene's germline CDR1 is LGHDT and CDR2 YNNKEL (reference sequence). CDR3: CASSGGDAGWGYTF. The CDR3 region has the DNA TGTGCCAGCAGCGGAGGGGACGCGGGATGGGGCTACACCTTC. The full variable domain, with the rest looked up from reference TRBV3-1 and TRBJ1-2, is DTAVSQTPKYLVTQMGNDKSIKCEQNLGHDTMYWYKQDSKKFLKIMFSYNNKELIINETVPNRFSPKSPDKAHLNLHINSLELGDSAVYFCASSGGDAGWGYTFGSGTRLTVV.

This clonotype was found once. The chain carries TRBV5-1 and TRBJ1-1, with TRBD1 as a possible D gene (5 bases). Looked up from germline, CDR1 is SGHRS and CDR2 is YFSETQ. The CDR3 runs 15 residues. V lost 5 bases, J lost 3 bases, and 17 bases lay in between. The chain's CDR3 is CASREGTASDTEAFF. In DNA form, the CDR3 reads TGCGCCAGCAGGGAGGGGACGGCGTCCGACACTGAAGCTTTCTTT.

V gene TRBV9 combines with J gene TRBJ2-1; weak D call: TRBD2 (5 bases). Between the trimmed V and J ends, which lost 0 bases and 4 bases, there was a span of 5 bases. Looked up from germline, CDR1 is SGDLS and CDR2 is YYNGEE. CDR3 size: 13 residues. This CDR3 reads CASSVAGYNEQFF. The CDR3 coding sequence is TGTGCCAGCAGCGTAGCGGGGTACAATGAGCAGTTCTTC.

The CDR3 nucleotides read TGTGCCAGCAGTGTAATAACCGGGGGGCTGAATGAGCAGTTCTTC. Residues: CASSVITGGLNEQFF. This chain uses TRBV6-4 with TRBJ2-1, with D tentatively TRBD2 (7 bases). Germline lookup yields CDR1 MRHNA and CDR2 SNTAGT. The CDR3 has 15 residues. Trimming removed 4 bases at V and 7 bases at J, with 17 bases between.

The chain has TRBV29-1 and TRBJ1-5, with 8 nucleotides matching TRBD1. This CDR3 spans 14 amino acids. The ends lost 8 bases at V and 2 bases at J; junction bases unmatched: 8. CDR1 and CDR2 (germline): SQVTM, ANQGSEA. The CDR3 region has the DNA TGCAGCTCTCCGGACAGGGACGGCAATCAGCCCCAGCATTTT. This translates into CSSPDRDGNQPQHF.

The chain links TRBV20-1 to TRBJ2-1; 7 bases match TRBD2. The CDR3 covers 14 residues. V dropped 6 bases and J dropped 4; count of bases not matched to a gene: 9. Per germline, CDR1 DFQATT and CDR2 SNEGSKA (reference sequence). CDR3 in amino acids: CSAARGGGYNEQFF. In nucleotides, the CDR3 is TGCAGTGCGGCCAGAGGCGGGGGTTACAATGAGCAGTTCTTC.

In its sample, this clonotype was seen once. The V gene is TRBV20-1, the J gene TRBJ2-7, with D hard to call. The length of the CDR3 is 13 residues. Trimming cost V 3 bases and J 2 bases, with 11 bases left between them. The V gene's germline CDR1 is DFQATT and CDR2 SNEGSKA (reference sequence). CDR3 region: CSASSRLPYEQYF. CDR3 sequence (DNA): TGCAGTGCTAGTTCTAGGCTCCCCTACGAGCAGTACTTC.

J is TRBJ1-2 and V is TRBV11-1; 9 nucleotides line up with TRBD1. Germline V lookup: CDR1 SGHAT, CDR2 FQDESV (reference sequence). V lost 4 bases, J lost 3 bases, and 15 bases stayed unmatched. The CDR3 extends over 18 amino acids. Written as DNA, the CDR3 is TGTGCCAGCAGCTACGTTCCGGGACAGGGAGACAATCACTATGGCTACACCTTC. Its protein product is CASSYVPGQGDNHYGYTF. Using reference TRBV11-1 and TRBJ1-2 for the parts outside the CDR3, the full variable domain is EAEVAQSPRYKITEKSQAVAFWCDPISGHATLYWYRQILGQGPELLVQFQDESVVDDSQLPKDRFSAERLKGVDSTLKIQPAELGDSAMYLCASSYVPGQGDNHYGYTFGSGTRLTVV.

The CDR3 bases are TGTGCCAGCAGCTTAGGAGACAGGGGTAATTCACCCCTCCACTTT. Translating it yields CASSLGDRGNSPLHF. This chain joins TRBV7-9 and TRBJ1-6; the match to TRBD1 covers 8 bases. CDR3 size: 15 residues. Germline V CDR1 and CDR2: SEHNR, FQNEAQ (reference sequence). After removal of 1 base from V and 6 bases from J, the junction contained 2 bases not matched to a gene. Supplemented by reference TRBV7-9 and TRBJ1-6, the full variable domain reads DTGVSQNPRHKITKRGQNVTFRCDPISEHNRLYWYRQTLGQGPEFLTYFQNEAQLEKSRLLSDRFSAERPKGSFSTLEIQRTEQGDSAMYLCASSLGDRGNSPLHFGNGTRLTVT.

This clonotype is a singleton in its sample. This chain uses TRBV30 with TRBJ1-2; D possibly corresponds to TRBD1 (6 bases). The germline CDR1 and CDR2 sequences are GTSNPN and SVGIG (reference sequence). V shed 0 bases and J shed 12 bases, with 14 bases lying between them. This CDR3 has 12 residues. As DNA, the CDR3 is TGTGCCTGGAGTGTTGGCAGGGGTAGGGACACCTTC. This gives the protein CAWSVGRGRDTF.

The V and J genes are TRBV2 and TRBJ2-2, with 8 bases lining up with TRBD2. V dropped 4 bases and J dropped 6; count of bases not matched to a gene: 4. Germline V gives CDR1 SNHLY, CDR2 FYNNEI. This CDR3 is 14 amino acids long. The CDR3 protein is CASSVGLAPGELFF. CDR3 coding DNA: TGTGCCAGCAGTGTTGGACTAGCCCCCGGGGAGCTGTTTTTT.

V usage is TRBV12-3 or TRBV12-4 and J usage is TRBJ1-6; TRBD1 aligns across 11 bases. The CDR3 covers 14 residues. Trimming removed 5 bases from V and 10 bases from J; junction bases left unmatched: 4. CDR3 sequence reads: CASSPDRGRSPLHF. The CDR3 DNA sequence: TGTGCCAGCAGTCCGGACAGGGGGCGGTCACCCCTCCACTTT.